Presented here are 23 T cell receptor beta chains from one specimen sequenced in a study of Ad26.COV2.S vaccination and SARS-CoV-2 variants (dated by TCRdb to about 2021). The library was produced with the immunoSEQ multiplex PCR assay. As stored in TCRdb, this immuneACCESS dataset retains in-frame rearrangements with V and J assigned. A fraction of the clones does not appear; measured against another copy, unresolved V genes explain less than half of the discrepancy, and the remainder lacks a known reason. Across this sample there are approximately 300,000 clones, with about 86% seen only once. The top ten hold more than 1.5% of the sample. The sample's treatment or condition, from its label and the paper: about 20 received Ad26.COV2.S at low or high dose, single or two shots; several received placebo; per-sample allocation not given. For vaccine and placebo recipients, repertoires were sequenced using samples collected on day 63 after the first injection.

The material sequenced was peripheral blood, taken in a trial of Ad26.COV2.S vaccine versus placebo. The receptors come from a person aged 18-60 years who received the Ad26.COV2.S COVID-19 vaccine or a placebo.

This clone was recorded a few times. The rearrangement joins TRBV2 to TRBJ1-2, with D unclear. Deletions cut 8 bases from V and 7 bases from J, with 23 bases between. Germline lookup yields CDR1 SNHLY and CDR2 FYNNEI. The CDR3 has 15 amino acids. The CDR3: CASQQRSVAISGYTF. The CDR3 bases are TGTGCCAGCCAGCAACGGAGCGTCGCGATTAGTGGCTACACCTTC.

The rearrangement links TRBV6-6 to TRBJ1-1; D not resolved. V was shortened by 6 bases and J by 3 bases, with 8 bases between the two germline ends. CDR1 MNHNY and CDR2 SVGAGI come from the germline V gene (reference sequence). This CDR3 comprises 12 residues. Here the CDR3 DNA reads TGTGCCAGCAGCCCGATCCACACTGAAGCTTTCTTT. As protein: CASSPIHTEAFF.

The rearrangement uses TRBV18 and TRBJ1-2; 7 bases line up with TRBD1. The CDR3 is 14 residues long. Germline CDR1 KGHSH, CDR2 LQKENI. V was pared by 5 bases and J by 8 bases, with 11 bases of the junction left unmatched. CDR3 coding DNA: TGTGCCAGCTCATCGGGTAACAGGGGTGTAGGCTACACCTTC. Protein product: CASSSGNRGVGYTF.

Regarding this clone: This CDR3 is also generated by other DNA sequences in the sample. The chain joins TRBV5-1 to TRBJ2-1; 7 bases agree with TRBD1. This CDR3 is built from 15 residues. Germline CDR1 and CDR2: SGHRS and YFSETQ. V gave up 0 bases and J gave up 2 bases; unmatched junction bases: 2. The CDR3 protein is CASSLGQGAYNEQFF. The CDR3 DNA is TGCGCCAGCAGCTTGGGACAGGGTGCCTACAATGAGCAGTTCTTC.

Regarding this clone: The same CDR3 arises from other DNA sequences in this sample as well. V gene TRBV7-2 combines with J gene TRBJ1-2, with D perhaps matching TRBD1 (6 bases). Trimming removed 1 base at V and 5 bases at J, with 8 bases between. Germline CDR1 reads SGHTA; CDR2 reads FQGNSA. CDR3 length: 13 residues. The CDR3 here is CASSLDRDYGYTF. DNA of the CDR3: TGTGCCAGCAGCTTAGACAGGGATTATGGCTACACCTTC.

The chain couples TRBV10-1 to TRBJ1-5, with D perhaps TRBD1 (5 bases). CDR3 length: 18 amino acids. Germline V gene lookup returns CDR1 WNHNN and CDR2 SYGVQD (reference sequence). V was cut by 8 bases and J by 0 bases, with 23 bases left in between. The chain's CDR3 is CASLRWKGTEYSNQPQHF. The CDR3 DNA is TGCGCCAGCCTTCGGTGGAAGGGGACGGAATATAGCAATCAGCCCCAGCATTTT.

The genes are TRBV30 and TRBJ1-2; D is unclear. The germline gives CDR1 GTSNPN, CDR2 SVGIG (reference sequence). V lost 8 bases and J 0 bases, leaving 13 bases between the germline ends. The CDR3 is 13 residues long. CDR3 in DNA: TGTGCCGGAGCCCTTGGGGCTAACTATGGCTACACCTTC. Its translation is CAGALGANYGYTF.

The CDR3 loop reads CASSYQANSYNSPLHF. Written as DNA, the CDR3 is TGTGCCAGCAGTTACCAGGCAAACTCCTATAATTCACCCCTCCACTTT. The chain is built from TRBV6-5 and TRBJ1-6; no definite D call. CDR3 length equals 16 residues. Germline loops: CDR1 MNHEY, CDR2 SVGAGI. Trimming cost V 2 bases and J 0 bases, with 8 bases left between them.

As for this clone: Other DNA variants within this sample encode the same CDR3. The chain couples TRBV5-4 to TRBJ1-1; D remains unclear. The CDR3 has 14 amino acids. Germline CDR1 reads SGHNT; CDR2 reads YYREEE (reference sequence). The V end was cut by 0 bases, the J end by 0 bases, with 6 bases between. The DNA of the CDR3 is TGTGCCAGCAGCTTGGGGCAGGTGAACACTGAAGCTTTCTTT. This encodes CASSLGQVNTEAFF. Full variable domain (remainder filled in from reference TRBV5-4 and TRBJ1-1): ETGVTQSPTHLIKTRGQQVTLRCSSQSGHNTVSWYQQALGQGPQFIFQYYREEENGRGNFPPRFSGLQFPNYSSELNVNALELDDSALYLCASSLGQVNTEAFFGQGTRLTVV.

In DNA, the CDR3 is TGTGCCAGCAGCCCGAGACAGGAAAGGTCCTACGAGCAGTACTTC. Protein: CASSPRQERSYEQYF. This chain links TRBV13 with TRBJ2-7, with D tentatively TRBD1 (6 bases). CDR3 length: 15 residues. Germline V gene sequence: CDR1 PRHDT, CDR2 FYEKMQ (reference sequence). The V end was cut by 5 bases, the J end by 1 base, with 15 bases between.

The V gene is TRBV6-2 or TRBV6-3, the J gene TRBJ2-1, with 7 bases lining up with TRBD2. The germline gives CDR1 MNHEY, CDR2 SVGEGT. CDR3 size: 14 residues. The trim removed 2 bases at V and 9 bases at J, leaving 7 bases unmatched. CDR3 in DNA: TGTGCCAGCAGTTACAGCGGGACCGAGGCTGAGCAGTTCTTC. Its protein product is CASSYSGTEAEQFF.

The chain couples TRBV15 to TRBJ2-6, with 8 bases identical to TRBD1. The CDR3 extends over 17 amino acids. Germline CDR1 is LNHNV and CDR2 is YYDKDF (reference sequence). With 0 bases clipped from V and 0 bases from J, the junction kept 1 base outside the gene matches. DNA of the CDR3: TGTGCCACCAGCAGAGATGGGACAGGCTCTGGGGCCAACGTCCTGACTTTC. Its protein is CATSRDGTGSGANVLTF.

J is TRBJ1-6 and V is TRBV4-1; tentative D call: TRBD1 (5 bases). V was cut by 4 bases and J by 1 base, with 14 bases left in between. This CDR3 contains 17 residues. Germline CDR1 and CDR2: MGHRA and YSYEKL. This CDR3 reads CASSPSGGTSYNSPLHF. The CDR3 coding sequence is TGCGCCAGCAGCCCGAGTGGGGGGACGTCCTATAATTCACCCCTCCACTTT.

The chain employs TRBV4-1 and TRBJ2-3; TRBD2 agrees at 8 bases. The J segment lost 5 bases and the V segment lost 2 bases, leaving 6 bases of the junction unmatched. CDR3 size: 15 residues. Per the germline V gene, CDR1 is MGHRA and CDR2 is YSYEKL. Here the CDR3 reads CASSQPGLVGDTQYF. CDR3 sequence (DNA): TGCGCCAGCAGCCAACCGGGACTAGTAGGAGATACGCAGTATTTT.

The rearrangement uses TRBV19 and TRBJ1-1, with 7 nucleotides matching TRBD1. CDR1 is LNHDA and CDR2 is SQIVND in the germline V gene (reference sequence). J gave up 1 base and V 4 bases, and 9 bases lay outside the gene matches. The CDR3 totals 16 residues. The CDR3: CASSSLRTGWNTEAFF. CDR3 coding DNA: TGTGCCAGTAGTAGTCTCCGGACAGGTTGGAACACTGAAGCTTTCTTT.

The chain carries TRBV6-1 and TRBJ1-3, with D perhaps TRBD1 (5 bases). Germline lookup yields CDR1 MNHNS and CDR2 SASEGT. The CDR3 contains 14 residues. Between the trimmed V and J ends, which lost 3 bases and 8 bases, there was a span of 14 bases. CDR3 coding DNA: TGTGCCAGCAGTGACGGGCCAGGGAGGGACACCATATATTTT. It translates to CASSDGPGRDTIYF.

The chain employs TRBV29-1 and TRBJ2-5, with TRBD1 matching 9 bases. The CDR3 loop spans 13 amino acids. Germline V gene data show CDR1 as SQVTM and CDR2 as ANQGSEA. With V trimmed by 7 bases and J by 4 bases, 7 bases remained unmatched. CDR3 bases: TGCAGCGCCCGACAGGGGGGAACAGAGACCCAGTACTTC. Translation: CSARQGGTETQYF.

This clone was seen only a few times. The J gene is TRBJ1-1, the V gene TRBV6-6, with D perhaps matching TRBD1 (5 bases). The CDR3 has 10 amino acids. Trimming pared 8 bases from V and 14 bases from J, leaving 15 bases between. Germline V gives CDR1 MNHNY, CDR2 SVGAGI (reference sequence). The CDR3 DNA reads as TGTGCCAGCCAGGGAGGTCTTCTGTTCTTT. Translating gives CASQGGLLFF.

This rearrangement joins TRBV7-3 to TRBJ1-1; tentatively, D is TRBD1 (5 bases). V lost 0 bases and J 3 bases, leaving 8 bases between the germline ends. Germline-derived CDR1 and CDR2 are SGHTA and FQGTGA. The CDR3 is made up of 14 amino acids. This CDR3 is CASSLTGTDTEAFF. CDR3 coding DNA: TGTGCCAGCAGCTTAACAGGGACCGACACTGAAGCTTTCTTT.

The V gene is TRBV20-1, the J gene TRBJ2-7; tentative D call: TRBD1 (5 bases). The length of the CDR3 is 10 residues. Trimming removed 8 bases at V and 3 bases at J, with 8 bases between. CDR1 DFQATT and CDR2 SNEGSKA come from the germline V gene (reference sequence). The CDR3 DNA is TGCAGTCCTCAGGGCTACGAGCAGTACTTC. Translation: CSPQGYEQYF.

There are a few counts of this clone. The chain joins TRBV19 to TRBJ1-3, with D hard to call. Germline assignment: CDR1 LNHDA and CDR2 SQIVND (reference sequence). The CDR3 runs 12 residues. V lost 7 bases to trimming and J lost 0 bases, with 4 bases between them. The chain's CDR3 is CASTYSGNTIYF. The CDR3 region has the DNA TGTGCCAGTACCTACTCTGGAAACACCATATATTTT.

The chain combines TRBV7-8 with TRBJ2-7; TRBD2 agrees at 15 bases. The CDR3 covers 17 residues. In germline, CDR1 is SGHVS, CDR2 FQNEAQ. V trimming: 4 bases; J trimming: 5 bases; junction bases outside the gene matches: 9. CDR3 in DNA: TGTGCCAGCAGCTCAGGGACTAGCGGGGGGCACACCCACGAGCAGTACTTC. Amino acids: CASSSGTSGGHTHEQYF. Full variable domain (missing parts from reference TRBV7-8 and TRBJ2-7): GAGVSQSPRYKVAKRGQDVALRCDPISGHVSLFWYQQALGQGPEFLTYFQNEAQLDKSGLPSDRFFAERPEGSVSTLKIQRTQQEDSAVYLCASSSGTSGGHTHEQYFGPGTRLTVT.

The V gene is TRBV1, the J gene TRBJ2-7; the D call TRBD1 from the table was never checked on the DNA. TRBV1 is a pseudogene. This CDR3 region has 17 residues. CDR3 DNA sequence: TGCACCAGCAGCTCATCCTCTAAGGGGGCCCCCCCCTACGAGCAGTACTTC. It translates to CTSSSSSKGAPPYEQYF.